The sequence of this TCR beta chain was determined in a study of shared clonotypes between healthy human individuals. For this clone: The germline gene is not matched at one end of the junction; a read error may be the cause.

From germline, CDR1 is SGHRS and CDR2 YFSETQ. The CDR3 has 16 amino acids. Deep-level running was used for the assay. Per sorted-subset replicate PCR, input was 150 to 250 ng DNA, representing 30,000 to 35,000 T cell genomes. Authors' analysis steps: Filtering differed for immunoSEQ, which gave only junction sequences without quality scores. TCRdb keeps only in-frame clones here, not all; method: immunoSEQ multiplex PCR. V, J and clone size are taken as reported in that table, and D and trimming were inferred from the DNA itself. In the table there are approximately 1,500,000 clones, roughly 98% of which are singletons.

The chain couples TRBV5-1 to TRBJ1-4; 7 bases fit TRBD1. The TCR was taken from a man aged 25 to 40 in good health. The sample consisted of naive CD4+ T cells sorted from blood. Subset meaning: CD45RA+ positively selected. The CDR3 is CASSLAGTATNEKLFF. The CDR3 region has the DNA TGCGCCAGCAGCTTGGCCGGGACAGCAACAAATGAAAAACTGTTTTTT.